Listed below are T cell receptor beta chains from one sample, sequenced in a study. One entry per CDR3 protein, called by TCRdb with MiXCR from the RT-PCR reads. The data contain 550,000 to 750,000 distinct CDR3 sequences, 12% to 15% of them seen just once; the ten biggest clones take up about 3.6%. Sequenced input: memory CD4+ T cells from blood. These receptors originate from a female donor in good health, serving as a healthy control. CDR3s include the opening cysteine and the closing phenylalanine or tryptophan. D genes are given only for firm matches. The size of a clone is reported for some rows only, either as once, few or many, or as a class for expanded clones.

d_call: NA
v_call: TRBV6-5
j_call: TRBJ2-3
clone_size: NA
cdr3_aa: CASRSPGETDTQYF
cdr3_nt: TGTGCCAGCAGGAGCCCGGGGGAGACAGATACGCAGTATTTT

d_call: TRBD1
v_call: TRBV24-1
j_call: TRBJ2-2
clone_size: few
cdr3_aa: CATSESRGFTGELFF
cdr3_nt: TGTGCCACCAGTGAGAGCAGGGGGTTCACCGGGGAGCTGTTTTTT

d_call: NA
v_call: TRBV6-2/TRBV6-3
j_call: TRBJ2-5
clone_size: few
cdr3_aa: CASGAAETQYF
cdr3_nt: TGTGCCAGCGGAGCAGCAGAGACCCAGTACTTC

d_call: TRBD2
v_call: TRBV6-6
j_call: TRBJ2-2
clone_size: few
cdr3_aa: CASSELAGVRPGELFF
cdr3_nt: TGTGCCAGCAGTGAACTAGCGGGAGTTCGTCCCGGGGAGCTGTTTTTT

d_call: NA
v_call: TRBV10-3
j_call: TRBJ1-2
clone_size: many
cdr3_aa: CAISESKNGYTF
cdr3_nt: TGTGCCATCAGTGAGTCGAAGAATGGCTACACCTTC

d_call: TRBD1
v_call: TRBV14
j_call: TRBJ1-3
clone_size: NA
cdr3_aa: CASSQVQGASGNTIYF
cdr3_nt: TGTGCCAGCAGCCAAGTACAGGGGGCATCTGGAAACACCATATATTTT

d_call: TRBD2
v_call: TRBV6-6
j_call: TRBJ2-7
clone_size: few
cdr3_aa: CASSVQGLAGVEQYF
cdr3_nt: TGTGCCAGCAGTGTTCAGGGACTAGCGGGAGTCGAGCAGTACTTC

d_call: TRBD1
v_call: TRBV12-3/TRBV12-4
j_call: TRBJ1-6
clone_size: many
cdr3_aa: CATARDRYSPLHF
cdr3_nt: TGTGCCACCGCCCGGGACAGATATTCACCCCTCCACTTT

d_call: NA
v_call: TRBV20-1
j_call: TRBJ2-1
clone_size: many
cdr3_aa: CSASPVAAASSYNEQFF
cdr3_nt: TGCAGTGCTAGCCCCGTGGCAGCGGCTAGCTCCTACAATGAGCAGTTCTTC

d_call: NA
v_call: TRBV11-2
j_call: TRBJ1-1
clone_size: NA
cdr3_aa: CASSFTPMNTEAFF
cdr3_nt: TGTGCCAGCAGCTTTACGCCTATGAACACTGAAGCTTTCTTT

d_call: NA
v_call: TRBV7-2
j_call: TRBJ1-5
clone_size: NA
cdr3_aa: CASSWEGRADQPQHF
cdr3_nt: TGTGCCAGCAGCTGGGAGGGCAGGGCTGATCAGCCCCAGCATTTT

d_call: NA
v_call: TRBV15
j_call: TRBJ1-4
clone_size: few
cdr3_aa: CATSKETRNEKLFF
cdr3_nt: TGTGCCACCAGCAAGGAGACTAGGAATGAAAAACTGTTTTTT

d_call: NA
v_call: TRBV7-2
j_call: TRBJ1-2
clone_size: NA
cdr3_aa: CASSSFGQGLGYTF
cdr3_nt: TGTGCCAGCAGCTCTTTCGGGCAGGGTCTTGGCTACACCTTC

d_call: NA
v_call: TRBV6-1
j_call: TRBJ2-6
clone_size: NA
cdr3_aa: CASSLTPGKLSGANVLTF
cdr3_nt: TGTGCCAGCAGCTTAACACCGGGGAAACTCTCTGGGGCCAACGTCCTGACTTTC

d_call: NA
v_call: TRBV28
j_call: TRBJ2-1
clone_size: few
cdr3_aa: CASKGASGDSYNEQFF
cdr3_nt: TGTGCCAGCAAGGGGGCTAGCGGAGATTCCTACAATGAGCAGTTCTTC

d_call: NA
v_call: TRBV25-1
j_call: TRBJ2-5
clone_size: few
cdr3_aa: CASTPPGGQETQYF
cdr3_nt: TGTGCCAGCACCCCCCCTGGAGGGCAAGAGACCCAGTACTTC

d_call: TRBD2
v_call: TRBV20-1
j_call: TRBJ2-3
clone_size: NA
cdr3_aa: CSVVMTSVSTDTQYF
cdr3_nt: TGCAGTGTTGTCATGACTAGCGTTAGCACAGATACGCAGTATTTT

d_call: NA
v_call: TRBV24-1
j_call: TRBJ1-2
clone_size: NA
cdr3_aa: CATSDPQGANYGYTF
cdr3_nt: TGTGCCACCAGTGATCCACAGGGAGCTAACTATGGCTACACCTTC

d_call: NA
v_call: TRBV27
j_call: TRBJ2-1
clone_size: many
cdr3_aa: CARPLAGRFF
cdr3_nt: TGTGCCAGACCTCTGGCGGGACGGTTCTTC

d_call: NA
v_call: TRBV18
j_call: TRBJ2-3
clone_size: few
cdr3_aa: CASSPLSASAGTDTQYF
cdr3_nt: TGTGCCAGCTCACCACTATCGGCTAGCGCGGGGACAGATACGCAGTATTTT

d_call: NA
v_call: TRBV20-1
j_call: TRBJ2-7
clone_size: few
cdr3_aa: CSARNPETYEQYF
cdr3_nt: TGCAGTGCTAGAAATCCAGAGACCTACGAGCAGTACTTC

d_call: NA
v_call: TRBV7-2
j_call: TRBJ1-1
clone_size: many
cdr3_aa: CASSWGEGLNTEAFF
cdr3_nt: TGTGCCAGCAGCTGGGGGGAGGGCTTGAACACTGAAGCTTTCTTT

d_call: NA
v_call: TRBV7-2
j_call: TRBJ2-7
clone_size: few
cdr3_aa: CASSTQGTSIYEQYF
cdr3_nt: TGTGCCAGCAGCACACAGGGGACTAGTATCTACGAGCAGTACTTC

d_call: TRBD1
v_call: TRBV20-1
j_call: TRBJ2-1
clone_size: many
cdr3_aa: CSAGGQGGPQEQFF
cdr3_nt: TGCAGTGCTGGGGGACAGGGAGGCCCCCAGGAGCAGTTCTTC

d_call: NA
v_call: TRBV7-9
j_call: TRBJ2-7
clone_size: few
cdr3_aa: CASVLERENYEQYF
cdr3_nt: TGTGCCAGCGTGTTGGAGCGAGAGAACTACGAGCAGTACTTC

d_call: NA
v_call: TRBV6-6
j_call: TRBJ2-7
clone_size: few
cdr3_aa: CASSNTPGLRTYEQYF
cdr3_nt: TGTGCCAGCAGTAACACCCCGGGACTCAGAACCTACGAGCAGTACTTC

d_call: TRBD2
v_call: TRBV12-3/TRBV12-4
j_call: TRBJ2-5
clone_size: NA
cdr3_aa: CASSLGRGAWETQYF
cdr3_nt: TGTGCCAGCAGTTTGGGGCGGGGGGCCTGGGAGACCCAGTACTTC

d_call: TRBD1
v_call: TRBV27
j_call: TRBJ2-5
clone_size: many
cdr3_aa: CASSPHRGLQETQYF
cdr3_nt: TGTGCCAGCAGTCCCCACAGGGGGCTCCAAGAGACCCAGTACTTC